The entry below gives a single T cell receptor (beta chain) sequence along with its context. The table came from immunoSEQ multiplex PCR; TCRdb's copy has only in-frame clones and leaves some out. This sample has around 180,000 clones, with around 84% found just once. The data derive from a study of cytomegalovirus exposure and HLA in healthy donors. V was shortened by 3 bases and J by 0 bases, with 18 bases between the two germline ends. The CDR3 sequence is 17 residues long. Per the germline V gene, CDR1 is MDHEN and CDR2 is SYDVKM. The sequenced sample consisted of PBMCs. The V and J genes are TRBV28 and TRBJ2-7; D is possibly TRBD1 (6 bases). The receptor was isolated from a man aged 18 to 29 in good health and CMV-seropositive. The CDR3 region has the DNA TGTGCCAGCAGTTTTGATTACGACAGGCTGAGCTCCTACGAGCAGTACTTC. Translated, it gives CASSFDYDRLSSYEQYF.